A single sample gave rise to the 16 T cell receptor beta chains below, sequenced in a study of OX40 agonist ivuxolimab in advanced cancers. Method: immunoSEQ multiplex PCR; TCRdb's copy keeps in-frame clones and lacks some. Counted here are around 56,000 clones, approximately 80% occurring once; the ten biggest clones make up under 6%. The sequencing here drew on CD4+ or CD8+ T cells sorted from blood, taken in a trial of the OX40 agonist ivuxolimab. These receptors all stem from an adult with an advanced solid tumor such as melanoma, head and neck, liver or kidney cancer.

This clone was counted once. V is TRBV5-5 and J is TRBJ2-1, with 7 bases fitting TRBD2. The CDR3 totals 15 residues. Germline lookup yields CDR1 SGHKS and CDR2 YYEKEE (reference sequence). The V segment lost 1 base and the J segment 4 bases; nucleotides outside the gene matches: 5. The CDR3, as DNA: TGTGCCAGCAGCTTGCAGTGGGAGGGATACAATGAGCAGTTCTTC. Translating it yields CASSLQWEGYNEQFF.

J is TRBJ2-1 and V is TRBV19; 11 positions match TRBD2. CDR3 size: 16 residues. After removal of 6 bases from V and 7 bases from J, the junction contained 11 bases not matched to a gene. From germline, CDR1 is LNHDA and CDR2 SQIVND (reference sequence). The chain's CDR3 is CASSDSGRALSNEQFF. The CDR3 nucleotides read TGTGCCAGTAGCGATAGCGGGAGGGCCCTCTCGAATGAGCAGTTCTTC.

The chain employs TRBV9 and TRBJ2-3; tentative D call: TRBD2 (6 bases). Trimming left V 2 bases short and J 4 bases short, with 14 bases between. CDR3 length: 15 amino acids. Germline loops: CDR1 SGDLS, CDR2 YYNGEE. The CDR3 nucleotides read TGTGCCAGCAGCGTCGCCGGGAGTGAATCAGATACGCAGTATTTT. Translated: CASSVAGSESDTQYF.

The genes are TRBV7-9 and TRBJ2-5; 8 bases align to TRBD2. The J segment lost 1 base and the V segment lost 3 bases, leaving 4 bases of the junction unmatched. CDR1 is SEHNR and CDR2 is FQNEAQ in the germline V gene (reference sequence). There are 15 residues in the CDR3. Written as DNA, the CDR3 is TGTGCCAGCAGCTTTCTAGCGGGCATCCAAGAGACCCAGTACTTC. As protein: CASSFLAGIQETQYF.

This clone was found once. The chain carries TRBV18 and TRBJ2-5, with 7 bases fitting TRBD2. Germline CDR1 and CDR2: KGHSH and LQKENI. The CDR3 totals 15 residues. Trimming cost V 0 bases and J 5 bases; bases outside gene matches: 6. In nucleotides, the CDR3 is TGTGCCAGCTCACCACCTGGCGGGAGTTGGGAGACCCAGTACTTC. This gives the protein CASSPPGGSWETQYF.

CDR3 bases: TGTGCCAGCAGCCTGGGACTAGCGGGGATACAAGAGACCCAGTACTTC. It specifies CASSLGLAGIQETQYF. The rearrangement joins TRBV7-3 to TRBJ2-5, with 13 bases that match TRBD2. V lost 5 bases, J lost 2 bases, and 5 bases stayed unmatched. The CDR3 totals 16 residues. The V gene's germline CDR1 is SGHTA and CDR2 FQGTGA.

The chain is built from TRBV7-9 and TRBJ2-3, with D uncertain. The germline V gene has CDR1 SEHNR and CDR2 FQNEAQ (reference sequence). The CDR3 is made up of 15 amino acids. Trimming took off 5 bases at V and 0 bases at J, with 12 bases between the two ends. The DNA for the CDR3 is TGTGCCAGCAGCGTCGGACGGCTAAGCACAGATACGCAGTATTTT. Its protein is CASSVGRLSTDTQYF. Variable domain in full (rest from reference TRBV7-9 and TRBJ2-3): DTGVSQNPRHKITKRGQNVTFRCDPISEHNRLYWYRQTLGQGPEFLTYFQNEAQLEKSRLLSDRFSAERPKGSFSTLEIQRTEQGDSAMYLCASSVGRLSTDTQYFGPGTRLTVL.

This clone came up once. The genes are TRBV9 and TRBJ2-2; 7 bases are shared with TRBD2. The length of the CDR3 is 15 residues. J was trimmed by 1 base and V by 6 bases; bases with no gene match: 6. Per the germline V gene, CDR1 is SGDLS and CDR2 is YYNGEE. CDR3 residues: CASNPSGGNTGELFF. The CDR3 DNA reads TGTGCCAGCAACCCATCGGGGGGGAACACCGGGGAGCTGTTTTTT.

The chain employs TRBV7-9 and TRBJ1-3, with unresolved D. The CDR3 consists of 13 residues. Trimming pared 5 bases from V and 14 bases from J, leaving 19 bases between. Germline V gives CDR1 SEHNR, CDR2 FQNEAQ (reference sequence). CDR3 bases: TGTGCCAGCAGCAATGTTCTCTCAGTAAAATTATATTTT. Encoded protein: CASSNVLSVKLYF.

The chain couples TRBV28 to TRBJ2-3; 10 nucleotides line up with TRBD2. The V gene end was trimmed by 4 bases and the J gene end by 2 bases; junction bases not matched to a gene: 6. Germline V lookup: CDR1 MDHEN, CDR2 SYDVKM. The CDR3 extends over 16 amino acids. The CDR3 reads CASSSGLASDTDTQYF. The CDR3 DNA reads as TGTGCCAGCAGTTCGGGACTAGCGTCGGACACAGATACGCAGTATTTT.

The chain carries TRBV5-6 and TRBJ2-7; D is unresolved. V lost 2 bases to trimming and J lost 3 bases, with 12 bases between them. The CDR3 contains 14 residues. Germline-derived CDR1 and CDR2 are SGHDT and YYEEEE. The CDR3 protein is CASSFQGSIYEQYF. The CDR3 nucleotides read TGTGCCAGCAGCTTCCAAGGCAGCATCTACGAGCAGTACTTC.

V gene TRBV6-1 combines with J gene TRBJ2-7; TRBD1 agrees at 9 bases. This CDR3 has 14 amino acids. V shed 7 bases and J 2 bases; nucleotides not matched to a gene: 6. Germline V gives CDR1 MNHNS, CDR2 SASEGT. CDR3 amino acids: CASTHRTGAYEQYF. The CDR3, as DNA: TGTGCCAGCACCCACCGGACAGGGGCCTACGAGCAGTACTTC.

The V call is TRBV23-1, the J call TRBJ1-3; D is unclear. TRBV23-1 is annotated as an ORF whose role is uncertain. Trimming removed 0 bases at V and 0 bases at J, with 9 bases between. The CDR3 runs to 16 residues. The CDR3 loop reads CASSQSRASSGNTIYF. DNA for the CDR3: TGCGCCAGCAGTCAATCTAGGGCTAGCTCTGGAAACACCATATATTTT.

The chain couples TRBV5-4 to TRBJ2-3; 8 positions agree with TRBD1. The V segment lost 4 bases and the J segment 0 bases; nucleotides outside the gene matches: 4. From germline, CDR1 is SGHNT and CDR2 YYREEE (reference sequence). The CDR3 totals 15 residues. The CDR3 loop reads CASSRDRSSTDTQYF. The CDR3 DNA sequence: TGTGCCAGCAGCCGGGACAGGTCTAGCACAGATACGCAGTATTTT.

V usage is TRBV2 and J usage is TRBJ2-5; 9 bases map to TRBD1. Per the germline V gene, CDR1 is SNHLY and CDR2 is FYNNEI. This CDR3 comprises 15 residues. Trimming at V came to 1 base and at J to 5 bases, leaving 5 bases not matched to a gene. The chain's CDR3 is CASSEETGGGETQYF. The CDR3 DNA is TGTGCCAGCAGTGAAGAGACAGGGGGTGGTGAGACCCAGTACTTC.

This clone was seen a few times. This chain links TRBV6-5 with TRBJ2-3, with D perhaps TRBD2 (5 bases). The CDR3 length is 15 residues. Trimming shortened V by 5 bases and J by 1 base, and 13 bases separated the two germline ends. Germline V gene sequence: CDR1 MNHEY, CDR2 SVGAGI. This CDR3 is CASSLGLYGTDTQYF. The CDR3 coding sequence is TGTGCCAGCAGTCTCGGACTTTATGGCACAGATACGCAGTATTTT.